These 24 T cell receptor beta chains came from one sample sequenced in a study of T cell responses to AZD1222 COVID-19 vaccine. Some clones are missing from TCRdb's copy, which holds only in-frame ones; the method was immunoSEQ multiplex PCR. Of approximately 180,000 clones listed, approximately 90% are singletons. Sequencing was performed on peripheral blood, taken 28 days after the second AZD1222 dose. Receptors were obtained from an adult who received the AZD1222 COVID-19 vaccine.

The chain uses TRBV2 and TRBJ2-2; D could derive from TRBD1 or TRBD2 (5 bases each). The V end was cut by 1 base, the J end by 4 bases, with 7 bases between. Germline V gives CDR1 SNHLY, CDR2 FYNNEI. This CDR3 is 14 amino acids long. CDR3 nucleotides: TGTGCCAGCAGTGAAGTGAGGGGCACCGGGGAGCTGTTTTTT. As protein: CASSEVRGTGELFF.

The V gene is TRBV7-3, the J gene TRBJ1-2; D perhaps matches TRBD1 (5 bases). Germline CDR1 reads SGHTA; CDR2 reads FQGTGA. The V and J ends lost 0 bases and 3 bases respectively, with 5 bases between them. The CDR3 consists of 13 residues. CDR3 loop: CASSLTTDYGYTF. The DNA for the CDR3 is TGTGCCAGCAGCTTAACGACAGACTATGGCTACACCTTC. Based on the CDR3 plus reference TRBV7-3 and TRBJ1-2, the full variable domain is GAGVSQTPSNKVTEKGKYVELRCDPISGHTALYWYRQSLGQGPEFLIYFQGTGAADDSGLPNDRFFAVRPEGSVSTLKIQRTERGDSAVYLCASSLTTDYGYTFGSGTRLTVV.

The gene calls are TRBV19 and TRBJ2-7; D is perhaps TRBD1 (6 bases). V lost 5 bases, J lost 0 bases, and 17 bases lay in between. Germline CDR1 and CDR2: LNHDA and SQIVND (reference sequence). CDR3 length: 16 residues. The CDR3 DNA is TGTGCCAGTAGTCAAGGAAATATACAGGGCTCCTACGAGCAGTACTTC. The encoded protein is CASSQGNIQGSYEQYF.

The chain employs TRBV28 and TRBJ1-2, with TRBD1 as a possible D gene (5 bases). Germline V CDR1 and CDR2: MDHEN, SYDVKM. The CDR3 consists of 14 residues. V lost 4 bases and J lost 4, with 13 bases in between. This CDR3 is CASSSGSLSYGYTF. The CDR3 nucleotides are TGTGCCAGCAGTTCAGGGTCGCTGTCCTATGGCTACACCTTC.

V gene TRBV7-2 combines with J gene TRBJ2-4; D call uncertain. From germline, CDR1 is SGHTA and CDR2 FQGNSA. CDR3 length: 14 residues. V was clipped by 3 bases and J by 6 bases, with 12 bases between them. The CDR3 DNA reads TGTGCCAGCAGCTTGGCTCCCGCCTCAAACATTCAGTACTTC. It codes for CASSLAPASNIQYF.

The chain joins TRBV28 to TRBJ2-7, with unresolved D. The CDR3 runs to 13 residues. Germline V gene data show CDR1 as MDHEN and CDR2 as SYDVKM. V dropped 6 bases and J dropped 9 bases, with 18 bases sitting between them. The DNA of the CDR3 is TGTGCCAGCAGCTTGGGCAGAAACGGCCGGCAGTACTTC. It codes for CASSLGRNGRQYF.

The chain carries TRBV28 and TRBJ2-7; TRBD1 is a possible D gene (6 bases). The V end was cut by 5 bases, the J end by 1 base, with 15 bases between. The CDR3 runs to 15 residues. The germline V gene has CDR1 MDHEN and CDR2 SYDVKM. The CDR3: CASSPPGVGSYEQYF. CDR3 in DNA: TGTGCCAGCAGTCCCCCAGGGGTGGGATCCTACGAGCAGTACTTC.

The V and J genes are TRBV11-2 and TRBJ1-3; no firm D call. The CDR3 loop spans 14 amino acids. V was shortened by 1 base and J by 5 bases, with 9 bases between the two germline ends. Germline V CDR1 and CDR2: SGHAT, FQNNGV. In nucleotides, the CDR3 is TGTGCCAGCAGCTTAGTAGGCCTCCGAAACACCATATATTTT. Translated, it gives CASSLVGLRNTIYF. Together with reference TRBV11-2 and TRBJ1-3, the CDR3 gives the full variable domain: EAGVAQSPRYKIIEKRQSVAFWCNPISGHATLYWYQQILGQGPKLLIQFQNNGVVDDSQLPKDRFSAERLKGVDSTLKIQPAKLEDSAVYLCASSLVGLRNTIYFGEGSWLTVV.

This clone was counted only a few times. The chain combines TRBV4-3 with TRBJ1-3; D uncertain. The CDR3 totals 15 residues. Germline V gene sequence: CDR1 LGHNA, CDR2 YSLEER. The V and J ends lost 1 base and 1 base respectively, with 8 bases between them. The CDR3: CASSQGELSGNTIYF. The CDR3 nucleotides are TGCGCCAGCAGCCAAGGGGAACTATCTGGAAACACCATATATTTT.

This CDR3 is CASSLAQREAYEQYF. Here the CDR3 DNA reads TGTGCCAGCAGCTTGGCCCAACGGGAGGCCTACGAGCAGTACTTC. This chain connects TRBV5-6 to TRBJ2-7; 7 bases are shared with TRBD2. The CDR3 has 15 residues. The germline CDR1 and CDR2 sequences are SGHDT and YYEEEE. Unmatched junction bases numbered 5, after V lost 0 bases and J lost 2 bases.

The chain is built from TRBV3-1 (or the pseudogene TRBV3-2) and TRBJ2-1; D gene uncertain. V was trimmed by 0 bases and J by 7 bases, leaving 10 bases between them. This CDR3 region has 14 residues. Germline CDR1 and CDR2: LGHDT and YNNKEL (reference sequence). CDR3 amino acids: CASSQDPPSNEQFF. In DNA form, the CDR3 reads TGTGCCAGCAGCCAAGACCCGCCGTCGAATGAGCAGTTCTTC.

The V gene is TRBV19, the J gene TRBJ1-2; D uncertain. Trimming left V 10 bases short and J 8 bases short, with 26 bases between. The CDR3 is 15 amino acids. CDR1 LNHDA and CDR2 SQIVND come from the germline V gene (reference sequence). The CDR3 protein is CATRFGPGPKYGYTF. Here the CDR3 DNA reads TGTGCCACCAGATTTGGGCCGGGCCCCAAGTACGGCTACACCTTC.

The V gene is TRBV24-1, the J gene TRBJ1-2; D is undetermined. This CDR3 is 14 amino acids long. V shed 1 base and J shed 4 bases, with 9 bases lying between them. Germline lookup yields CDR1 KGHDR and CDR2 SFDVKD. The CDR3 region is CATSDFQLSYGYTF. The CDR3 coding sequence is TGTGCCACCAGTGATTTTCAGCTCTCCTATGGCTACACCTTC.

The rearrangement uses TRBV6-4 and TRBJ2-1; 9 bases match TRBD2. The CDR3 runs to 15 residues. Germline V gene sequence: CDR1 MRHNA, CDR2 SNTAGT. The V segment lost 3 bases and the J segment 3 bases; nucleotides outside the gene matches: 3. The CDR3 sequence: CASSELSGSYNEQFF. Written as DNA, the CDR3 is TGTGCCAGCAGTGAGCTTAGCGGGAGCTACAATGAGCAGTTCTTC.

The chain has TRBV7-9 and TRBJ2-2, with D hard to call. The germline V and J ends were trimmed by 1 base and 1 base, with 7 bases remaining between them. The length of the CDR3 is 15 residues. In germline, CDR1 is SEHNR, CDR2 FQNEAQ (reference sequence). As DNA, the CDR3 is TGTGCCAGCAGCTTAGAGCCAGGGAACACCGGGGAGCTGTTTTTT. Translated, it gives CASSLEPGNTGELFF.

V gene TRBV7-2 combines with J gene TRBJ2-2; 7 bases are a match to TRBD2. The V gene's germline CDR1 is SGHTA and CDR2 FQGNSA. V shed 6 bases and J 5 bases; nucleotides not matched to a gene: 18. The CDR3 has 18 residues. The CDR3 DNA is TGTGCCAGCAGACCCCAGGAAGGCGGGAGACCCGGGACCGGGGAGCTGTTTTTT. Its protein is CASRPQEGGRPGTGELFF. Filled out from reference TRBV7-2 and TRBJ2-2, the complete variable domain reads GAGVSQSPSNKVTEKGKDVELRCDPISGHTALYWYRQSLGQGLEFLIYFQGNSAPDKSGLPSDRFSAERTGGSVSTLTIQRTQQEDSAVYLCASRPQEGGRPGTGELFFGEGSRLTVL.

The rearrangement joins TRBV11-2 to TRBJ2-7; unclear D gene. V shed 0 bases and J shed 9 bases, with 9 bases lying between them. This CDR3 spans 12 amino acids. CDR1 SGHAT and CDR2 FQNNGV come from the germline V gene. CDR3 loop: CASSLDGPGQYF. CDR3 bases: TGTGCCAGCAGCTTAGATGGCCCCGGGCAGTACTTC. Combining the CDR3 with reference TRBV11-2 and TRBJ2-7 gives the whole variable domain EAGVAQSPRYKIIEKRQSVAFWCNPISGHATLYWYQQILGQGPKLLIQFQNNGVVDDSQLPKDRFSAERLKGVDSTLKIQPAKLEDSAVYLCASSLDGPGQYFGPGTRLTVT.

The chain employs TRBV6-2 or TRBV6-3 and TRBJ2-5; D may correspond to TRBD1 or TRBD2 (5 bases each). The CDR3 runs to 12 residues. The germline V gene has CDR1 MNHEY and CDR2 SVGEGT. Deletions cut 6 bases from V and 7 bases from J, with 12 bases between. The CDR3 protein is CASRPGTGTQYF. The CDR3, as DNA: TGTGCCAGCAGGCCTGGGACGGGGACCCAGTACTTC.

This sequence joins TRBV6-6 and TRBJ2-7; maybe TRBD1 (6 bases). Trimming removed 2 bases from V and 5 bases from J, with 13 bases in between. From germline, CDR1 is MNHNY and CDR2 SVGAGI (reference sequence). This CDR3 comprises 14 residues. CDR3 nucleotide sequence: TGTGCCAGCAGTTACCTGGGGGCGGGCAACGAGCAGTACTTC. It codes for CASSYLGAGNEQYF.

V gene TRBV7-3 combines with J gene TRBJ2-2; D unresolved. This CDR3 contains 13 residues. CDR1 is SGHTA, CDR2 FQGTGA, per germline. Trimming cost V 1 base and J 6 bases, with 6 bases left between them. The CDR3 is CASSLSSAGELFF. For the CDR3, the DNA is TGTGCCAGCAGCTTAAGTTCGGCCGGGGAGCTGTTTTTT.

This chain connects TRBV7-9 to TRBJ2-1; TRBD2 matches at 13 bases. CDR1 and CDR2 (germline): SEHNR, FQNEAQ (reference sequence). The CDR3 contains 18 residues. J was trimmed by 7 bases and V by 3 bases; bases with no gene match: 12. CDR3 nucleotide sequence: TGTGCCAGCAGCTTCCACCCCTTACTAGCGGGAGGGCCTAATGAGCAGTTCTTC. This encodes CASSFHPLLAGGPNEQFF. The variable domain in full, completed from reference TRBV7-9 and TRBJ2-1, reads DTGVSQNPRHKITKRGQNVTFRCDPISEHNRLYWYRQTLGQGPEFLTYFQNEAQLEKSRLLSDRFSAERPKGSFSTLEIQRTEQGDSAMYLCASSFHPLLAGGPNEQFFGPGTRLTVL.

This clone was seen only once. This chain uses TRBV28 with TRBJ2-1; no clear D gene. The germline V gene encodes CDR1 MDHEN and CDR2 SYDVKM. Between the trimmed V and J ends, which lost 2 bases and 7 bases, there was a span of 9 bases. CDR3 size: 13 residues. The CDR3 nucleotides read TGTGCCAGCAGTTTAAAGGGTAGAAATGAGCAGTTCTTC. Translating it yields CASSLKGRNEQFF.

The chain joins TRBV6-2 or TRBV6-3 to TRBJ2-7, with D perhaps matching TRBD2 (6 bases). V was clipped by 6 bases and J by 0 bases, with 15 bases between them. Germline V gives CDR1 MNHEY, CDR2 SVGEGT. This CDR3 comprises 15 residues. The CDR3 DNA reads TGTGCCAGCAGCCGCTTTGCGGGGAACTCCTACGAGCAGTACTTC. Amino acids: CASSRFAGNSYEQYF.

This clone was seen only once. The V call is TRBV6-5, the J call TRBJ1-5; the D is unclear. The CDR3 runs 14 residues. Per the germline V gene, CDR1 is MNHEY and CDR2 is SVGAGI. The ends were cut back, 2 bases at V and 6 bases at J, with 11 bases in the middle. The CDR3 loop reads CASSYAPAGQPQHF. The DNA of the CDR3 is TGTGCCAGCAGTTACGCCCCCGCGGGTCAGCCCCAGCATTTT.